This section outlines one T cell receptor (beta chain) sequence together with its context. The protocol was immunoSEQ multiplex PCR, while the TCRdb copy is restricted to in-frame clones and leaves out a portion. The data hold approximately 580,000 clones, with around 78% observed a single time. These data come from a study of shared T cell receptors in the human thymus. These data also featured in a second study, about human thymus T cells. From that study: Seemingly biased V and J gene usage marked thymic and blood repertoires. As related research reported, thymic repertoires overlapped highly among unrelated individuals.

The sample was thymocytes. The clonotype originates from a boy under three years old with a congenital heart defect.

The CDR3 region is CASSEAEETGTPRIGELFF. The CDR3 DNA sequence: TGTGCCAGCAGTGAAGCAGAGGAGACGGGGACTCCTCGGATCGGGGAGCTGTTTTTT. The chain is built from TRBV6-1 and TRBJ2-2, with D perhaps matching TRBD2 (6 bases). CDR3 size: 19 residues. In germline, CDR1 is MNHNS, CDR2 SASEGT. The V and J ends lost 0 bases and 7 bases respectively, with 24 bases between them.